The 6 T cell receptor beta chains below were found in one sample sequenced in a study of Graves' ophthalmopathy and Graves' hyperthyroidism. The study amplified TCR beta CDR3 regions using RNA transcripts. HTBI primers were used in a first-round RT-PCR, which preceded a second-round multiplex PCR. TCRdb re-called the multiplex PCR reads with MiXCR, one entry per CDR3 protein. This table holds 620,000 or so distinct CDR3 sequences, 22% found once. Material: peripheral blood. These receptors all stem from a woman in her late teens or twenties with stable Graves' hyperthyroidism. Some clones in this sample may be carry-over from other donors' samples.

To note about this clonotype: Germline and junction disagree at one end, which may indicate a read error. The J gene is TRBJ1-2, the V gene TRBV28; D is undetermined. Per the germline V gene, CDR1 is MDHEN and CDR2 is SYDVKM. This CDR3 is built from 13 residues. CDR3 nucleotides: TGCGCCAGCAGTTTCACGTGGGGCTATGGCTACACCTTC. Encoded protein: CASSFTWGYGYTF.

At least ten counts were recorded for this clonotype. The chain combines TRBV19 with TRBJ1-5; TRBD1 matches at 9 bases. With 1 base clipped from V and 3 bases from J, the junction kept 7 bases outside the gene matches. Germline CDR1 LNHDA, CDR2 SQIVND (reference sequence). The CDR3 loop spans 17 amino acids. DNA for the CDR3: TGTGCCAGTAGTATAGCGACAGGGGGAGAATTCAATCAGCCCCAGCATTTT. It encodes CASSIATGGEFNQPQHF.

This clonotype was found many times. The V call is TRBV28, the J call TRBJ2-2; perhaps TRBD1 as D (5 bases). This CDR3 contains 15 residues. The V gene's germline CDR1 is MDHEN and CDR2 SYDVKM. The ends were cut back, 3 bases at V and 2 bases at J, with 10 bases in the middle. The CDR3 spells CASSLGQVNTGELFF. The CDR3 nucleotides read TGTGCCAGCAGTTTGGGGCAGGTTAACACCGGGGAGCTGTTTTTT.

This clonotype was picked up many times. The V and J genes are TRBV7-3 and TRBJ1-1; possible D gene TRBD1, 6 bases. CDR3 length: 16 residues. Germline CDR1 SGHTA, CDR2 FQGTGA. Trimming shortened V by 6 bases and J by 1 base, and 18 bases separated the two germline ends. The CDR3 DNA sequence: TGTGCCAGCAGTACAGCGGGGGGGCTGACGAACACTGAAGCTTTCTTT. Protein sequence: CASSTAGGLTNTEAFF. Full variable domain (remainder filled in from reference TRBV7-3 and TRBJ1-1): GAGVSQTPSNKVTEKGKYVELRCDPISGHTALYWYRQSLGQGPEFLIYFQGTGAADDSGLPNDRFFAVRPEGSVSTLKIQRTERGDSAVYLCASSTAGGLTNTEAFFGQGTRLTVV.

The rearrangement joins TRBV12-3 or TRBV12-4 to TRBJ1-1; the match to TRBD1 covers 7 bases. With 8 bases clipped from V and 5 bases from J, the junction kept 5 bases outside the gene matches. There are 12 residues in the CDR3. This CDR3 reads CASCYRGTEAFF. DNA for the CDR3: TGTGCCAGCTGCTACAGGGGAACTGAAGCTTTCTTT.

V and J are TRBV5-4 and TRBJ2-5; a weak D match, TRBD2 (6 bases). The CDR3 loop spans 15 amino acids. Germline V CDR1 and CDR2: SGHNT, YYREEE (reference sequence). The V end lost 4 bases, the J end lost 3 bases, and 16 bases lay between the germline ends. Here the CDR3 reads CASSPISGLKETQYF. The CDR3 DNA sequence: TGTGCCAGCAGCCCAATTAGCGGACTAAAAGAGACCCAGTACTTC.